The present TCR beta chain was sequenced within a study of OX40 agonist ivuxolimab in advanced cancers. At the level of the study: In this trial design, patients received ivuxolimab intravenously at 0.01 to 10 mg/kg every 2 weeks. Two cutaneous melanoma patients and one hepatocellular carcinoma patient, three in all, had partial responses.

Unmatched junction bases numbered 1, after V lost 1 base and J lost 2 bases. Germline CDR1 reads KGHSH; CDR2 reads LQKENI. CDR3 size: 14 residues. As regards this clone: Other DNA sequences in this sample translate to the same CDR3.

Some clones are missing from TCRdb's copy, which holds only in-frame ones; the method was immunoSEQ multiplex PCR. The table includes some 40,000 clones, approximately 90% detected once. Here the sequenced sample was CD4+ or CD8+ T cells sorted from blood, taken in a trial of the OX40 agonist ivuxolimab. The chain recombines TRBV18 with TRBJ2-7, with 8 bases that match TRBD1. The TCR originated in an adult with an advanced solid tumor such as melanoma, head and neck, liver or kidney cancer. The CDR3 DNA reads TGTGCCAGCTCACCACGGGACAGGACCTACGAGCAGTACTTC. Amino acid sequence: CASSPRDRTYEQYF.